These 16 T cell receptor beta chains were sequenced from one sample in a study of PD-L1 blockade in urothelial cancer. Produced via immunoSEQ multiplex PCR; TCRdb's table is partial and in-frame only. This sample has about 52,000 clones; roughly 80% occur once, and the top ten carry about 3.6%. The sample here was PBMCs, taken around atezolizumab (anti-PD-L1) treatment. All receptors derive from a man between 65 and 85 years old with urothelial cancer.

The chain joins TRBV10-3 to TRBJ1-1, with TRBD1 as a possible D gene (6 bases). CDR3 length equals 15 residues. Trimming took off 4 bases at V and 7 bases at J, with 19 bases between the two ends. Germline assignment: CDR1 ENHRY and CDR2 SYGVKD. CDR3 sequence (DNA): TGTGCCATCAGTGGGGGCCAGGGGTCGTTTGGTGAAGCTTTCTTT. Protein sequence: CAISGGQGSFGEAFF.

V usage is TRBV10-3 and J usage is TRBJ2-2; 8 bases agree with TRBD2. The germline V gene encodes CDR1 ENHRY and CDR2 SYGVKD. The CDR3 totals 15 residues. V was clipped by 8 bases and J by 1 base; unmatched bases: 6. The CDR3 is CAIAAGVVNTGELFF. CDR3 bases: TGTGCCATCGCAGCGGGAGTGGTGAACACCGGGGAGCTGTTTTTT.

The chain couples TRBV30 to TRBJ1-2; 7 bases map to TRBD1. CDR3 length: 12 amino acids. V lost 8 bases to trimming and J lost 5 bases; unmatched junction nucleotides: 8. The germline gives CDR1 GTSNPN, CDR2 SVGIG (reference sequence). CDR3 in DNA: TGTGCCCAACAACAGGGGCCGTATGGCTACACCTTC. Its protein is CAQQQGPYGYTF.

This clone was recorded once. The chain combines TRBV21-1 with TRBJ2-7; the DNA was not used to check the table's D call, TRBD2. TRBV21-1 represents a pseudogene. CDR3 size: 12 residues. CDR3 DNA: TGTGCCAGTCTATGGGGGGGATCAAAGCAGTACTTC. Protein: CASLWGGSKQYF.

This clone has more than one count but fewer than ten. The rearrangement uses TRBV5-1 and TRBJ1-4; a weak D match, TRBD1 (6 bases). Germline V gene sequence: CDR1 SGHRS, CDR2 YFSETQ. CDR3 length: 15 residues. Trimming took 0 bases from V and 5 from J, leaving 11 bases between them. CDR3 loop: CASSLEGQGNEKLFF. CDR3 in DNA: TGCGCCAGCAGCTTGGAGGGGCAGGGGAATGAAAAACTGTTTTTT. Complete variable domain (other parts from reference TRBV5-1 and TRBJ1-4): KAGVTQTPRYLIKTRGQQVTLSCSPISGHRSVSWYQQTPGQGLQFLFEYFSETQRNKGNFPGRFSGRQFSNSRSEMNVSTLELGDSALYLCASSLEGQGNEKLFFGSGTQLSVL.

This CDR3 is CASSYLGVRASAFF. CDR3 bases: TGTGCCAGCAGTTACTTGGGAGTGCGGGCTTCAGCTTTCTTT. The gene calls are TRBV6-6 and TRBJ1-1; D not resolved. Between the trimmed V and J ends, which lost 1 base and 10 bases, there was a span of 16 bases. Germline loops: CDR1 MNHNY, CDR2 SVGAGI (reference sequence). The CDR3 length is 14 residues.

The chain uses TRBV6-5 and TRBJ2-1, with TRBD1 as a possible D gene (6 bases). In germline, CDR1 is MNHEY, CDR2 SVGAGI. The V end lost 5 bases, the J end lost 5 bases, and 13 bases lay between the germline ends. The CDR3 is 14 amino acids. This CDR3 reads CASSSLTGNNEQFF. CDR3 coding DNA: TGTGCCAGCAGTAGCCTAACAGGGAACAATGAGCAGTTCTTC.

The chain employs TRBV7-2 and TRBJ2-4; 7 bases match TRBD2. CDR3 length: 16 residues. Germline CDR1 and CDR2: SGHTA and FQGNSA. Trimming took 5 bases from V and 1 from J; bases not matched to a gene: 8. The CDR3 sequence: CASSPNLAEAKNIQYF. The CDR3 DNA reads as TGTGCCAGCAGCCCGAACCTAGCGGAGGCCAAAAACATTCAGTACTTC.

As DNA, the CDR3 is TGTGCCAGCAGTGAATCAGGGTTCTATGGCTACACCTTC. Protein product: CASSESGFYGYTF. The genes are TRBV2 and TRBJ1-2; the D gene is possibly TRBD1 (5 bases). The V gene's germline CDR1 is SNHLY and CDR2 FYNNEI. Trimming removed 2 bases at V and 4 bases at J, with 8 bases between. The CDR3 is 13 residues long.

This clone was detected only a few times. The V gene is TRBV7-2, the J gene TRBJ2-5, with 11 bases that match TRBD2. This CDR3 is 14 amino acids long. Germline-derived CDR1 and CDR2 are SGHTA and FQGNSA. The J segment lost 5 bases and the V segment lost 7 bases, leaving 6 bases of the junction unmatched. The DNA of the CDR3 is TGTGCCAGCACCCCTAGCGGGGGGCCGGAGACCCAGTACTTC. Protein sequence: CASTPSGGPETQYF.

This clone was counted a single time. The rearrangement uses TRBV5-6 and TRBJ1-1, with D perhaps matching TRBD1 (6 bases). CDR1 SGHDT and CDR2 YYEEEE come from the germline V gene. This CDR3 has 14 amino acids. Deletions cut 0 bases from V and 5 bases from J, with 11 bases between. As DNA, the CDR3 is TGTGCCAGCAGCTTGGCCGACAGGACTACTGAAGCTTTCTTT. This gives the protein CASSLADRTTEAFF.

J is TRBJ2-5 and V is TRBV5-4; D is possibly TRBD1 (6 bases). The germline gives CDR1 SGHNT, CDR2 YYREEE (reference sequence). Deletions cut 4 bases from V and 5 bases from J, with 12 bases between. The CDR3 totals 13 residues. Here the CDR3 reads CASSASGAETQYF. The DNA of the CDR3 is TGTGCCAGCAGCGCCTCAGGGGCGGAGACCCAGTACTTC.

This rearrangement joins TRBV28 to TRBJ2-1; 12 nucleotides align to TRBD2. V lost 3 bases to trimming and J lost 7 bases; unmatched junction nucleotides: 7. Germline CDR1 is MDHEN and CDR2 is SYDVKM. The CDR3 spans 16 residues. The CDR3 DNA reads as TGTGCCAGCAGTTTCCCGGGACTAGCGGGCTTGAATGAGCAGTTCTTC. Protein: CASSFPGLAGLNEQFF.

The CDR3 DNA sequence: TGTGCCAGCAGTTTAAAGACTCTACCCGGGGCTAACTATGGCTACACCTTC. Translation: CASSLKTLPGANYGYTF. This chain joins TRBV28 and TRBJ1-2; D unresolved. Germline V lookup: CDR1 MDHEN, CDR2 SYDVKM. The CDR3 has 17 residues. V lost 2 bases and J 0 bases, leaving 16 bases between the germline ends.

This sequence joins TRBV7-8 and TRBJ2-1, with TRBD2 matching over 12 bases. This CDR3 comprises 16 residues. V shed 5 bases and J 8 bases; nucleotides not matched to a gene: 10. Per germline, CDR1 SGHVS and CDR2 FQNEAQ. CDR3 residues: CASSIRVLAGGYEQFF. CDR3 bases: TGTGCCAGCAGCATTAGAGTCCTAGCGGGGGGGTATGAGCAGTTCTTC.

The chain joins TRBV15 to TRBJ1-2; TRBD1 might be the D (6 bases). The germline CDR1 and CDR2 sequences are LNHNV and YYDKDF (reference sequence). V was clipped by 1 base and J by 2 bases, with 14 bases between them. This CDR3 region has 16 residues. In DNA, the CDR3 is TGTGCCACCAGCAGAGGATCCAGGACAGACAACTATGGCTACACCTTC. It is translated as CATSRGSRTDNYGYTF.